Detailed here is one T cell receptor beta chain. The target antigen is unknown. The record originates from a study of CD8 T cells in cerebrospinal fluid in Alzheimer's disease. TCRdb re-called the 10x single-cell sequencing reads and gives one entry per CDR3 protein, without DNA. The listing contains 500 to 550 distinct CDR3 sequences. Points from the study as a whole: Patients with mild cognitive impairment or Alzheimer's disease had a larger top CSF clone percentage than controls. Finding EBV-specific TCRs in cerebrospinal fluid does not show EBV causes Alzheimer's disease.

The germline CDR1 and CDR2 sequences are DFQATT and SNEGSKA (reference sequence). The CDR3 has 15 amino acids. The J gene is TRBJ2-3, the V gene TRBV20-1; TCRdb selects TRBD1, and the lack of DNA leaves this call unchecked. This sequence originates from a human donor with Alzheimer's disease. The specimen was cerebrospinal fluid. The CDR3 protein is CSARAKGLRTDTQYF.